The present T cell receptor beta chain was sequenced within a study of CD8+ T cells in alopecia areata. Following RNA extraction, reverse transcription yielded cDNA that acted as the sequencing template. TCRdb's table, derived via immunoSEQ multiplex PCR, lists solely in-frame clones and lacks some. The sample contains fewer than 110,000 clones, less than 90% of which appear only once. Germline loops: CDR1 SGHVS, CDR2 FQNEAQ. Trimming took 5 bases from V and 4 from J, leaving 6 bases between them. This CDR3 has 12 residues. Treatment meaning: oral pan-JAK inhibitor, 5-10 mg twice daily. The TCR was taken from a human donor with alopecia areata. The genes are TRBV7-8 and TRBJ1-3; D uncertain. This specimen was CD8+ T cells sorted from blood, taken at week 24, from a patient treated with tofacitinib. The CDR3 reads CASSPQGNTIYF. The CDR3 DNA reads TGTGCCAGCAGCCCCCAGGGAAACACCATATATTTT. Full variable domain (outside the CDR3, taken from reference TRBV7-8 and TRBJ1-3): GAGVSQSPRYKVAKRGQDVALRCDPISGHVSLFWYQQALGQGPEFLTYFQNEAQLDKSGLPSDRFFAERPEGSVSTLKIQRTQQEDSAVYLCASSPQGNTIYFGEGSWLTVV.